The 20 T cell receptor beta chains reported below all come from one sample, sequenced in a study of shared clonotypes between healthy human individuals. Assay: immunoSEQ multiplex PCR; the TCRdb copy retains only in-frame clones and omits some. The sample shows 400,000 to 600,000 clones, about 85% of them seen only once. Sequences were obtained from PBMCs. All receptors come from a woman aged 35 to 49 in good health. Some clones in this sample may be carry-over from other donors' samples.

The genes are TRBV9 and TRBJ2-1, with 10 bases fitting TRBD2. Germline lookup yields CDR1 SGDLS and CDR2 YYNGEE. This CDR3 has 17 residues. J was trimmed by 3 bases and V by 4 bases; bases with no gene match: 10. Here the CDR3 reads CASSPRLAGGFYNEQFF. The DNA of the CDR3 is TGTGCCAGCAGCCCCCGGTTAGCGGGAGGTTTCTACAATGAGCAGTTCTTC.

At least ten counts were recorded for this clone. Different DNA sequences within this sample yield the same CDR3. The chain couples TRBV29-1 to TRBJ2-1; perhaps TRBD1 as D (6 bases). This CDR3 contains 12 residues. V shed 7 bases and J shed 4 bases, with 11 bases lying between them. Germline CDR1 is SQVTM and CDR2 is ANQGSEA. CDR3 bases: TGCAGCGCTTATACAGGGTACAATGAGCAGTTCTTC. Residues: CSAYTGYNEQFF.

The rearrangement uses TRBV9 and TRBJ1-5; D is perhaps TRBD1 (5 bases). V lost 0 bases, J lost 7 bases, and 14 bases lay in between. Germline V gives CDR1 SGDLS, CDR2 YYNGEE. The CDR3 is 15 residues long. This CDR3 reads CASSVGSGSGQPQHF. CDR3 DNA sequence: TGTGCCAGCAGCGTAGGCTCAGGGTCAGGGCAGCCCCAGCATTTT.

This clone was detected only once. This sequence joins TRBV5-1 and TRBJ1-1, with 9 bases matching TRBD1. The CDR3 contains 14 residues. From germline, CDR1 is SGHRS and CDR2 YFSETQ. The J segment lost 4 bases and the V segment lost 5 bases, leaving 6 bases of the junction unmatched. CDR3 bases: TGCGCCAGCAGTTATACAGGGGGCATCACTGAAGCTTTCTTT. It is translated as CASSYTGGITEAFF.

V is TRBV5-1 and J is TRBJ2-7, with TRBD2 matching 10 bases. This CDR3 has 18 residues. V trimming: 1 base; J trimming: 0 bases; junction bases outside the gene matches: 10. CDR1 is SGHRS and CDR2 is YFSETQ in the germline V gene. The CDR3 DNA reads as TGCGCCAGCAGCTTGTCCCCAGCGGGAGGGCCTAGCTCCTACGAGCAGTACTTC. Translation: CASSLSPAGGPSSYEQYF.

This chain joins TRBV5-1 and TRBJ1-2, with 7 bases aligning to TRBD1. Per germline, CDR1 SGHRS and CDR2 YFSETQ. This CDR3 region has 15 residues. V shed 6 bases and J 2 bases; nucleotides not matched to a gene: 10. The CDR3 DNA follows: TGCGCCAGCACCGAGCCATCGACAGGGAACTATGGCTACACCTTC. This codes for CASTEPSTGNYGYTF.

This clone was seen just once. The V gene is TRBV7-9, the J gene TRBJ2-7; possibly TRBD1 for D (5 bases). The CDR3 covers 14 residues. Germline CDR1 and CDR2: SEHNR and FQNEAQ (reference sequence). V lost 5 bases, J lost 8 bases, and 19 bases lay in between. CDR3 sequence reads: CASSNPTGPPKQYF. DNA of the CDR3: TGTGCCAGCAGCAATCCTACAGGACCGCCCAAGCAGTACTTC.

This chain joins TRBV7-3 and TRBJ2-1; unclear D gene. The CDR3 has 12 residues. Trimming stripped 5 bases from V and 4 bases from J, with 6 bases between. CDR1 is SGHTA and CDR2 is FQGTGA in the germline V gene. CDR3: CASSQDYNEQFF. In DNA, the CDR3 is TGTGCCAGCAGCCAGGATTACAATGAGCAGTTCTTC.

This chain connects TRBV7-3 to TRBJ1-1; D perhaps matches TRBD1 (6 bases). Germline V gene lookup returns CDR1 SGHTA and CDR2 FQGTGA. V was trimmed by 8 bases and J by 5 bases, leaving 18 bases between them. CDR3 length: 14 amino acids. CDR3 bases: TGTGCCAGCGGACCATTTGACAGGTTAACTGAAGCTTTCTTT. Translated, it gives CASGPFDRLTEAFF.

The chain links TRBV30 to TRBJ2-7; D uncertain. Germline V lookup: CDR1 GTSNPN, CDR2 SVGIG (reference sequence). The CDR3 consists of 15 residues. Trimming cost V 0 bases and J 2 bases, with 14 bases left between them. CDR3: CAWSVMRPSTYEQYF. The CDR3 DNA follows: TGTGCCTGGAGTGTAATGCGGCCCAGTACCTACGAGCAGTACTTC.

The chain recombines TRBV7-3 with TRBJ2-7; TRBD1 matches at 12 bases. Trimming cost V 5 bases and J 6 bases; bases outside gene matches: 5. This CDR3 is built from 14 residues. The germline V gene encodes CDR1 SGHTA and CDR2 FQGTGA. This CDR3 reads CASSQGQGAGEQYF. CDR3 nucleotides: TGTGCCAGCAGCCAGGGACAGGGGGCAGGCGAGCAGTACTTC.

The chain links TRBV9 to TRBJ2-4; D possibly matches TRBD1 or TRBD2 (5 bases each). Germline CDR1 and CDR2: SGDLS and YYNGEE. The V end lost 3 bases, the J end lost 5 bases, and 15 bases lay between the germline ends. CDR3 length: 15 amino acids. The CDR3 spells CASSEGPAAENIQYF. CDR3 DNA sequence: TGTGCCAGCAGCGAGGGACCCGCGGCGGAAAACATTCAGTACTTC.

This rearrangement joins TRBV27 to TRBJ2-5; perhaps TRBD1 as D (6 bases). V lost 6 bases and J 0 bases, leaving 8 bases between the germline ends. The CDR3 is made up of 13 amino acids. Germline V gene lookup returns CDR1 MNHEY and CDR2 SMNVEV (reference sequence). The chain's CDR3 is CASRGGNQETQYF. The CDR3, as DNA: TGTGCCAGCAGAGGGGGTAACCAAGAGACCCAGTACTTC.

This clone appeared once. This sequence joins TRBV7-9 and TRBJ2-5, with D possibly being TRBD1 (6 bases). The CDR3 extends over 16 amino acids. Germline assignment: CDR1 SEHNR and CDR2 FQNEAQ (reference sequence). The germline V and J ends were trimmed by 0 bases and 4 bases, with 15 bases remaining between them. The CDR3 protein is CASSLAGGYGRETQYF. The CDR3 nucleotides read TGTGCCAGCAGCTTAGCAGGGGGATATGGGCGAGAGACCCAGTACTTC.

CDR3 DNA sequence: TGTGCCTGGAGTGGGGGGGACGGATTACCTTACAATGAGCAGTTCTTC. Its protein is CAWSGGDGLPYNEQFF. The rearrangement joins TRBV30 to TRBJ2-1; D possibly corresponds to TRBD2 (6 bases). The CDR3 runs to 16 residues. From germline, CDR1 is GTSNPN and CDR2 SVGIG (reference sequence). The germline V and J ends were trimmed by 1 base and 4 bases, with 17 bases remaining between them.

J is TRBJ1-4 and V is TRBV5-6; 7 bases are a match to TRBD1. The germline V gene has CDR1 SGHDT and CDR2 YYEEEE. The CDR3 spans 15 residues. With 0 bases clipped from V and 7 bases from J, the junction kept 6 bases outside the gene matches. CDR3 in amino acids: CASSLGKGAPEKLFF. Here the CDR3 DNA reads TGTGCCAGCAGCTTGGGGAAGGGGGCGCCTGAAAAACTGTTTTTT.

A few counts support this clone. The V and J genes are TRBV4-1 and TRBJ2-1; 10 bases match TRBD2. Germline lookup yields CDR1 MGHRA and CDR2 YSYEKL. The CDR3 is 17 amino acids. The V segment lost 3 bases and the J segment 5 bases; nucleotides outside the gene matches: 10. The CDR3 DNA is TGCGCCAGCAGCCACCCCTCGGGAGCGGGAGGGCACAATGAGCAGTTCTTC. Translated: CASSHPSGAGGHNEQFF.

V usage is TRBV7-9 and J usage is TRBJ2-5; unclear D gene. CDR1 is SEHNR and CDR2 is FQNEAQ in the germline V gene (reference sequence). The V and J ends lost 3 bases and 1 base respectively, with 12 bases between them. This CDR3 is built from 15 residues. Written as DNA, the CDR3 is TGTGCCAGCAGCTTGGGTCACGGCGGCCAAGAGACCCAGTACTTC. Protein sequence: CASSLGHGGQETQYF.

The chain uses TRBV25-1 and TRBJ1-5, with a possible D match to TRBD1 (6 bases). The CDR3 has 16 residues. The germline V gene has CDR1 MGHDK and CDR2 SYGVNS. Trimming stripped 2 bases from V and 2 bases from J, with 13 bases between. The CDR3 DNA sequence: TGTGCCAGCAGTGAAAGTGGGGGCCCGGGCAATCAGCCCCAGCATTTT. This translates into CASSESGGPGNQPQHF.

This clone was observed at least ten times. The V and J genes are TRBV7-9 and TRBJ2-1, with D hard to call. The V end lost 5 bases, the J end lost 5 bases, and 13 bases lay between the germline ends. The CDR3 loop spans 14 amino acids. Per germline, CDR1 SEHNR and CDR2 FQNEAQ (reference sequence). Here the CDR3 reads CASSAPNWDNEQFF. The CDR3 nucleotides are TGTGCCAGCAGCGCCCCCAATTGGGACAATGAGCAGTTCTTC.